This T cell receptor beta chain comes out of a study of T cell responses to AZD1222 COVID-19 vaccine. With regard to this clone: The antigen is undetermined.

TCRdb keeps only in-frame clones here, not all; method: immunoSEQ multiplex PCR. The data hold 150,000 or so clones, with 90% observed a single time. Second-dose intervals of approximately 4 or approximately 12 weeks were pooled. Broader study findings: There were mostly white British donors and more females than males, and clonal diversity was possibly underestimated. Among spike-specific TCRs, nearly half reportedly target unmutated variant regions.

The germline gives CDR1 ENHRY, CDR2 SYGVKD. This CDR3 is 17 amino acids long. Deletions cut 2 bases from V and 1 base from J, with 12 bases between. The sample was peripheral blood, taken 28 days after the second AZD1222 dose. The V gene is TRBV10-3, the J gene TRBJ2-6, with D maybe TRBD2 (6 bases). The receptor's source is an adult who received the AZD1222 COVID-19 vaccine. CDR3 loop: CAISERGSGSGANVLTF. CDR3 in DNA: TGTGCCATCAGTGAGCGGGGGTCTGGGTCTGGGGCCAACGTCCTGACTTTC.